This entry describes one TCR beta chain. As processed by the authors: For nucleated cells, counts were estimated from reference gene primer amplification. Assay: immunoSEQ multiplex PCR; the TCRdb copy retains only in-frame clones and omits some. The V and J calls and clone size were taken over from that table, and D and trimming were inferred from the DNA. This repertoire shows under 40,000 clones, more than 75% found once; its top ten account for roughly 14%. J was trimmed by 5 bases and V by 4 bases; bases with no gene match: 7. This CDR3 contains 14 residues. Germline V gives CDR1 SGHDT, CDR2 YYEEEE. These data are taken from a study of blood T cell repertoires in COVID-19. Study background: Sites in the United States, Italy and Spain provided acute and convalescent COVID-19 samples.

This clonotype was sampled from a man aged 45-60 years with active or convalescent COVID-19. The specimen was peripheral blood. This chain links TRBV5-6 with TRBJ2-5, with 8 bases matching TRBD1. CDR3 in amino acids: CASSRAGGRETQYF. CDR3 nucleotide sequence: TGTGCCAGCAGCCGCGCAGGGGGCAGGGAGACCCAGTACTTC.